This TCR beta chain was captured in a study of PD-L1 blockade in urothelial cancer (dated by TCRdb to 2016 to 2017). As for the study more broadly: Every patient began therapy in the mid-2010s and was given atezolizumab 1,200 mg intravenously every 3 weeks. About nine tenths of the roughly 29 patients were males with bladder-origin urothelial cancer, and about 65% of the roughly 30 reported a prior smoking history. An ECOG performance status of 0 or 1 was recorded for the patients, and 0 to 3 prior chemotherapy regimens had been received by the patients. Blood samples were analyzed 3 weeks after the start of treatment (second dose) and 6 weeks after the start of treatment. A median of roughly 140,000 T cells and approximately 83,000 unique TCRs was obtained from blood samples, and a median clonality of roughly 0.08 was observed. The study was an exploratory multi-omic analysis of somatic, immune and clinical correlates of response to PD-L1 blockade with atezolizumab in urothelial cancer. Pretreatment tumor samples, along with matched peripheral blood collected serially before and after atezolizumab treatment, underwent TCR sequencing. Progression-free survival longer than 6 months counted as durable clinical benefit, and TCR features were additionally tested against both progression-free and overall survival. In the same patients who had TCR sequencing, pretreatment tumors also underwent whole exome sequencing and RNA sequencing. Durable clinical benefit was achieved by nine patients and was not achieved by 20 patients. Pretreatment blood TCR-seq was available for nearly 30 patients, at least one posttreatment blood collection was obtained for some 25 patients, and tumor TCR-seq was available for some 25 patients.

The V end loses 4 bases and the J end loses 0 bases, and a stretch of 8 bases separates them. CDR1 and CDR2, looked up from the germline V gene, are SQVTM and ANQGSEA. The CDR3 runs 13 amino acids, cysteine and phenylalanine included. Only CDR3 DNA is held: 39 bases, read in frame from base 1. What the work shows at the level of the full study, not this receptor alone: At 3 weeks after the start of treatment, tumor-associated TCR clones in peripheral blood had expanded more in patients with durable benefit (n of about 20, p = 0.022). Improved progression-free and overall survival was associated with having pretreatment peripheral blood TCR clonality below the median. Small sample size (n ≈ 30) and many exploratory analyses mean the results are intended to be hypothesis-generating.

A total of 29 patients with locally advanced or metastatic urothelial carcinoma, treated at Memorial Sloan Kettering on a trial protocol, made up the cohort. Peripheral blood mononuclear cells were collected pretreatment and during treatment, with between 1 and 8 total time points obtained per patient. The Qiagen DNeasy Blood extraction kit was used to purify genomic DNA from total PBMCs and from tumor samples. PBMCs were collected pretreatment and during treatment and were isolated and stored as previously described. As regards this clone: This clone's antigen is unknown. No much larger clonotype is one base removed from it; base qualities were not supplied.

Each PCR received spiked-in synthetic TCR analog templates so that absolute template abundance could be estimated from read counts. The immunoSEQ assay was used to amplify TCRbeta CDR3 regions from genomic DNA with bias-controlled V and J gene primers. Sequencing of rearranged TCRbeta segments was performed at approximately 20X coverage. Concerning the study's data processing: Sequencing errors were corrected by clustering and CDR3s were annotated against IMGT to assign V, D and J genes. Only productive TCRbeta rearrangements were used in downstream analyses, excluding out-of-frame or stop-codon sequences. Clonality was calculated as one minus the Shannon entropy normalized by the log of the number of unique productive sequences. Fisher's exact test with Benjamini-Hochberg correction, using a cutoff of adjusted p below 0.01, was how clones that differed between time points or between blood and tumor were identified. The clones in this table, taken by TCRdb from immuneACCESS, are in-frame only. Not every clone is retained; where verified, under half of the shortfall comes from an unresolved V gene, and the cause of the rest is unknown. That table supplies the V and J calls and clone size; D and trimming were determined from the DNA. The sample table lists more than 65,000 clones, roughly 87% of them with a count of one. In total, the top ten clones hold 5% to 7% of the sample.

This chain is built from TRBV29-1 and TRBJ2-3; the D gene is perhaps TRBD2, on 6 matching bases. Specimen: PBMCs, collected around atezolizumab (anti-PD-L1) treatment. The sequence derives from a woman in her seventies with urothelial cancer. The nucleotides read TGCAGCGTTGTAGCGGCTAGCACAGATACGCAGTATTTT. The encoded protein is CSVVAASTDTQYF.